This is a list of T cell receptor beta chains from one sample in a study of cytomegalovirus exposure and HLA in healthy donors. The table came from immunoSEQ multiplex PCR; TCRdb's copy has only in-frame clones and leaves some out. The table has about 180,000 clones, around 75% seen once. The sample consisted of PBMCs. The source is a male donor in good health and CMV-seronegative. The CDR3 runs from the conserved cysteine through the conserved F or W. The D gene is left open where the match is weak. Not every row has a clone size; where given, it reads once, few, many or a size class.

D	size	V	J	CDR3	DNA
TRBD1	-	TRBV7-8	TRBJ2-7	CASRVAGGAGSYEQYF	TGTGCCAGCAGAGTAGCAGGGGGCGCCGGCTCCTACGAGCAGTACTTC
TRBD1	-	TRBV18	TRBJ2-6	CASSPGTAAGANVLTF	TGTGCCAGCTCACCTGGGACAGCTGCTGGGGCCAACGTCCTGACTTTC
TRBD2	-	TRBV29-1	TRBJ2-3	CSVAERGARTDTQYF	TGCAGCGTGGCAGAGCGGGGGGCTCGCACAGATACGCAGTATTTT
-	-	TRBV7-9	TRBJ2-3	CSSSFSPDTQYF	TGTTCCAGCAGTTTCTCTCCGGATACGCAGTATTTT
-	-	TRBV15	TRBJ2-7	CATSRDLEGYGEQYF	TGTGCCACCAGCAGAGATCTGGAGGGGTACGGTGAGCAGTACTTC
TRBD1	-	TRBV7-8	TRBJ1-1	CASQQGRGTEAFF	TGTGCCAGTCAACAGGGGAGAGGTACTGAAGCTTTCTTT
-	-	TRBV11-2	TRBJ2-7	CASSPTGGRPYEQYF	TGTGCCAGCAGCCCCACCGGTGGCAGGCCCTACGAGCAGTACTTC
-	-	TRBV7-9	TRBJ1-5	CASTGGQLNQPQHF	TGTGCCAGCACTGGGGGACAACTCAATCAGCCCCAGCATTTT
TRBD2	few	TRBV25-1	TRBJ2-5	CASSPKGGQETQYF	TGTGCCAGCAGTCCCAAGGGAGGGCAAGAGACCCAGTACTTC
-	-	TRBV28	TRBJ1-1	CASTWTENTEAFF	TGTGCCAGCACCTGGACAGAGAACACTGAAGCTTTCTTT
-	-	TRBV4-1	TRBJ1-1	CASSQVLLGRNTEAFF	TGCGCCAGCAGCCAAGTCCTCCTAGGCCGAAACACTGAAGCTTTCTTT
-	-	TRBV6-5	TRBJ2-1	CASSLVGSSYNEQFF	TGTGCCAGCAGTCTGGTCGGGAGCTCCTACAATGAGCAGTTCTTC
-	-	TRBV6-5	TRBJ1-5	CASSYRGNQPQHF	TGTGCCAGCAGTTACAGGGGTAATCAGCCCCAGCATTTT
TRBD1	-	TRBV28	TRBJ2-6	CASSLWRTGGTRSGANVLTF	TGTGCCAGCAGTTTATGGAGGACAGGGGGGACCCGCTCTGGGGCCAACGTCCTGACTTTC
-	-	TRBV20-1	TRBJ1-1	CSARGLAEAFF	TGCAGTGCTAGGGGGCTCGCTGAAGCTTTCTTT
-	-	TRBV7-3	TRBJ2-5	CASSPNPGTPTLPQYF	TGTGCCAGCAGCCCGAACCCTGGGACTCCTACTCTGCCCCAGTACTTC
-	-	TRBV28	TRBJ2-7	CASTPGFGFSYEQYF	TGTGCCAGCACCCCGGGATTCGGGTTCTCCTACGAGCAGTACTTC
-	-	TRBV11-2	TRBJ1-2	CASSWADYGYTF	TGTGCCAGCAGCTGGGCTGACTATGGCTACACCTTC
TRBD1	-	TRBV28	TRBJ2-7	CASESGTGVGEQYF	TGTGCCAGCGAATCCGGGACAGGGGTTGGCGAGCAGTACTTC
-	-	TRBV27	TRBJ2-7	CASSPSSYEQYF	TGTGCCAGCAGTCCTAGCTCCTACGAGCAGTACTTC
TRBD1	-	TRBV19	TRBJ2-1	CASSLAGTGFYNEQFF	TGTGCCAGTAGTCTTGCCGGGACAGGGTTCTACAATGAGCAGTTCTTC
TRBD1	-	TRBV30	TRBJ1-3	CAWSPLGQDSGNTIYF	TGTGCCTGGAGTCCCCTGGGACAGGACTCTGGAAACACCATATATTTT
TRBD1	-	TRBV29-1	TRBJ1-2	CSVSQGATARNYGYTF	TGCAGCGTCTCACAGGGGGCGACGGCAAGAAACTATGGCTACACCTTC
-	-	TRBV6-5	TRBJ1-2	CASSYHRVGGYTF	TGTGCCAGCAGTTACCACAGGGTCGGTGGCTACACCTTC
TRBD2	-	TRBV18	TRBJ2-2	CASSPLAEHTGELFF	TGTGCCAGCTCACCCCTAGCGGAGCACACCGGGGAGCTGTTTTTT
TRBD2	-	TRBV30	TRBJ2-7	CAWTRLASGTYEQYF	TGTGCCTGGACCAGACTGGCTAGCGGGACCTACGAGCAGTACTTC
-	-	TRBV19	TRBJ1-3	CASSILAYSGNTIYF	TGTGCCAGTAGTATCCTAGCCTACTCTGGAAACACCATATATTTT
-	-	TRBV13	TRBJ1-2	CASSLKPTGRDGYTF	TGTGCCAGCAGCTTAAAGCCAACAGGGAGGGATGGCTACACCTTC
-	-	TRBV13	TRBJ1-5	CASSLRGGGQPQHF	TGTGCCAGCAGCTTACGGGGGGGTGGTCAGCCCCAGCATTTT
-	few	TRBV6-6	TRBJ1-1	CATDTEAFF	TGTGCCACAGACACTGAAGCTTTCTTT
TRBD1	-	TRBV19	TRBJ1-5	CASSISRGGRRQPQHF	TGTGCCAGTAGTATCTCACGAGGGGGCAGACGACAGCCCCAGCATTTT
-	few	TRBV19	TRBJ1-2	CATRAGGNYGYTF	TGTGCCACCAGGGCCGGGGGGAACTATGGCTACACCTTC
TRBD2	-	TRBV10-3	TRBJ2-3	CAISEGTTPDTQYF	TGTGCCATCAGTGAAGGGACTACCCCAGATACGCAGTATTTT
-	-	TRBV5-6	TRBJ1-1	CASSLGDPRRSAFF	TGTGCCAGCAGCTTGGGAGACCCTAGAAGATCAGCTTTCTTT
-	-	TRBV12-1	TRBJ2-7	CASSPRDRGEQYF	TGTGCCAGCAGCCCCCGGGACAGGGGCGAGCAGTACTTC
-	-	TRBV5-1	TRBJ2-6	CASSLTGTTGANVLTF	TGCGCCAGCAGCTTAACAGGGACTACTGGGGCCAACGTCCTGACTTTC
TRBD1	-	TRBV27	TRBJ2-7	CASSFRRGPYEQYF	TGTGCCAGCAGTTTTCGCAGGGGGCCTTACGAGCAGTACTTC
TRBD1	-	TRBV6-6	TRBJ1-2	CASSGTDLFYGYTF	TGTGCCAGCAGCGGGACAGATTTATTTTATGGCTACACCTTC
-	once	TRBV27	TRBJ2-5	CASQPQGQGETQYF	TGTGCCAGTCAACCGCAGGGGCAGGGAGAGACCCAGTACTTC
-	-	TRBV28	TRBJ1-5	CASSSIRWTDSNQPQHF	TGTGCCAGCAGCTCCATCCGCTGGACAGATAGCAATCAGCCCCAGCATTTT
-	-	TRBV7-2	TRBJ2-3	CASSISTDTQYF	TGTGCCAGCAGCATAAGCACAGATACGCAGTATTTT
-	-	TRBV7-2	TRBJ2-7	CASSLKESLREQYF	TGTGCCAGCAGCTTAAAAGAGTCTCTCCGCGAGCAGTACTTC
-	-	TRBV28	TRBJ2-5	CASRFSGQETQYF	TGTGCCAGCAGATTTTCCGGTCAAGAGACCCAGTACTTC